The TCR beta chain described here comes from a study of T cells after yellow fever vaccination. Findings and limits, study-wide: Re-detected after boosting: most primary clones, 96% of CD4 and around 86% of CD8.

The V and J ends lost 6 bases and 0 bases respectively, with 3 bases between them. From germline, CDR1 is SGHDN and CDR2 FVKESK. This CDR3 region has 13 residues. MiXCR, applied by TCRdb to the 5' RACE reads, yields one record per CDR3 protein. The data hold 350,000 to 450,000 distinct CDR3 sequences, with about 6% observed a single time. There are a few counts of this clonotype. Its antigen is still unknown. This receptor was taken from a man under 40 who received the YFV17D yellow fever vaccine. The starting material was PBMCs, obtained 5 days after the yellow fever booster vaccination. This chain links TRBV14 with TRBJ2-6, with D hard to call. CDR3 sequence: CASRRSGANVLTF. Written as DNA, the CDR3 is TGTGCCAGCAGACGCTCTGGGGCCAACGTCCTGACTTTC.